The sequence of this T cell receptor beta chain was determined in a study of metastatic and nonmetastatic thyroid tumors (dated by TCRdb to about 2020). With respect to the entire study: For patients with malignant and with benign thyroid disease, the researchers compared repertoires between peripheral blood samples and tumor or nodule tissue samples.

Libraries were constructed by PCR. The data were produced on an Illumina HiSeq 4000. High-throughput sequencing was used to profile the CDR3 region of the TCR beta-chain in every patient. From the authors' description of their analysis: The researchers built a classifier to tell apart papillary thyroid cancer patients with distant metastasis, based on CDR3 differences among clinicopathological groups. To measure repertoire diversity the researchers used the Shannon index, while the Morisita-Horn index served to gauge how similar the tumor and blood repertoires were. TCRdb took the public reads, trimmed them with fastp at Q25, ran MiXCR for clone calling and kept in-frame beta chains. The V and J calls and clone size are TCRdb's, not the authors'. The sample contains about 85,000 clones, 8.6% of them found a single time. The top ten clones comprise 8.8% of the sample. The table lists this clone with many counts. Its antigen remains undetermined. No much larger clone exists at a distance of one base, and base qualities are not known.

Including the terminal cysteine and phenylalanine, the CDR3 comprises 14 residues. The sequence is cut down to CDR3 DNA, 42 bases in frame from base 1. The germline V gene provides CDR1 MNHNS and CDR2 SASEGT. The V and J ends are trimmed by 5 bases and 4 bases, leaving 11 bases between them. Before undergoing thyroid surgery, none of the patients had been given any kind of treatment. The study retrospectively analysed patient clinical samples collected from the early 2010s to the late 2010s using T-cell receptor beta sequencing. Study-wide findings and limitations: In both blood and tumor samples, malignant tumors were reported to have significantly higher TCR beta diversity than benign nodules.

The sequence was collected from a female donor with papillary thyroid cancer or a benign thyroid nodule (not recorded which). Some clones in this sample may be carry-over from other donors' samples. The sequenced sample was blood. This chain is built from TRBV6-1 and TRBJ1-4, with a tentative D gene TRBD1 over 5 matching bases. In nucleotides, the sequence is TGTGCCAGCAGTCCGGGACGGAGTAATGAAAAACTGTTTTTT. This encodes CASSPGRSNEKLFF.